The 7 T cell receptor beta chains given below trace back to one sample, sequenced in a study of OX40 agonist ivuxolimab in advanced cancers. Produced via immunoSEQ multiplex PCR; TCRdb's table is partial and in-frame only. The data contain 53,000 or so clones, approximately 93% of them singletons. The sample here was CD4+ or CD8+ T cells sorted from blood, taken in a trial of the OX40 agonist ivuxolimab. The receptors were gathered from an adult with an advanced solid tumor such as melanoma, head and neck, liver or kidney cancer.

The rearrangement joins TRBV28 to TRBJ1-1, with unresolved D. V was shortened by 3 bases and J by 5 bases, with 4 bases between the two germline ends. CDR3 length: 11 amino acids. Germline V gives CDR1 MDHEN, CDR2 SYDVKM. The CDR3 reads CASSFRTEAFF. In DNA, the CDR3 is TGTGCCAGCAGTTTCAGGACTGAAGCTTTCTTT.

This sequence joins TRBV7-6 and TRBJ2-7; D unresolved. Looked up from germline, CDR1 is SGHVS and CDR2 is FNYEAQ. This CDR3 is built from 13 residues. The V gene lost 1 base and the J gene lost 4 bases, with 8 bases spanning the gap. The CDR3 protein is CASSLEEPYEQYF. CDR3 in DNA: TGTGCCAGCAGCTTAGAAGAACCATACGAGCAGTACTTC.

This chain connects TRBV9 to TRBJ1-1; D gene unclear. Germline values: CDR1 SGDLS, CDR2 YYNGEE. The ends were cut back, 3 bases at V and 2 bases at J, with 11 bases in the middle. The CDR3 sequence is 14 residues long. CDR3 DNA sequence: TGTGCCAGCAGCGCAGTCCCCCCTAACACTGAAGCTTTCTTT. Residues: CASSAVPPNTEAFF.

The gene calls are TRBV7-2 and TRBJ2-7, with 8 bases that match TRBD1. From germline, CDR1 is SGHTA and CDR2 FQGNSA. The trim removed 5 bases at V and 6 bases at J, leaving 12 bases unmatched. CDR3 length: 15 residues. CDR3 sequence (DNA): TGTGCCAGCAGCCCCACGACAGGGGTACCACTCGAGCAGTACTTC. It specifies CASSPTTGVPLEQYF.

V gene TRBV9 combines with J gene TRBJ2-5, with 9 bases aligning to TRBD2. The germline V gene has CDR1 SGDLS and CDR2 YYNGEE. The V and J ends lost 3 bases and 1 base, in that order; junction bases with no gene match: 7. The CDR3 sequence is 16 residues long. CDR3 coding DNA: TGTGCCAGCAGCGCCGGGACTAGCAGCTCCCAAGAGACCCAGTACTTC. This sequence encodes CASSAGTSSSQETQYF. The complete variable domain, with remaining parts taken from reference TRBV9 and TRBJ2-5, reads DSGVTQTPKHLITATGQRVTLRCSPRSGDLSVYWYQQSLDQGLQFLIQYYNGEERAKGNILERFSAQQFPDLHSELNLSSLELGDSALYFCASSAGTSSSQETQYFGPGTRLLVL.

The chain couples TRBV13 to TRBJ2-1, with TRBD1 matching 7 bases. In germline, CDR1 is PRHDT, CDR2 FYEKMQ (reference sequence). The CDR3 is 15 residues long. With V trimmed by 1 base and J by 3 bases, 3 bases remained unmatched. CDR3 DNA: TGTGCCAGCAGCTTAGAAGGGACAGTCTACAATGAGCAGTTCTTC. Translation: CASSLEGTVYNEQFF. Supplemented by reference TRBV13 and TRBJ2-1, the full variable domain reads AAGVIQSPRHLIKEKRETATLKCYPIPRHDTVYWYQQGPGQDPQFLISFYEKMQSDKGSIPDRFSAQQFSDYHSELNMSSLELGDSALYFCASSLEGTVYNEQFFGPGTRLTVL.

The chain links TRBV11-2 to TRBJ2-3; D might be TRBD2 (6 bases). Germline V gene sequence: CDR1 SGHAT, CDR2 FQNNGV. The CDR3 is 14 amino acids. V was cut by 4 bases and J by 0 bases, with 8 bases left in between. The CDR3 spells CASSWGTSTDTQYF. DNA of the CDR3: TGTGCCAGCAGCTGGGGGACTAGCACAGATACGCAGTATTTT.